Listed below are T cell receptor beta chains from one sample, sequenced in a study of T cells in Graves' hyperthyroidism and ophthalmopathy. A single record per CDR3 protein comes from TCRdb applying MiXCR to the multiplex PCR reads. The sample holds approximately 150,000 distinct CDR3 sequences, about a tenth seen once. Source material: blood. These receptors were obtained from a woman under 30 with Graves' hyperthyroidism that later progressed to Graves' ophthalmopathy. Each CDR3 is given with its conserved first and last residue. The size entry is marked missing in some rows and otherwise reads once, few, many or a size class.

TRBV4-1	many	TRBJ1-2	CASSQEKGAHGYTF
TRBV29-1	.	TRBJ2-7	CSVEDFGGSSYEQYF
TRBV24-1	many	TRBJ1-2	CATSAREREGYTF
TRBV6-1	few	TRBJ2-5	CASSDQLPETQYF
TRBV11-2	many	TRBJ1-2	CASSASGGPLREGNYGYTF
TRBV5-1	.	TRBJ1-4	CASSPSGGSGEKLFF
TRBV12-3/TRBV12-4	many	TRBJ1-1	CASSLELNTEAFF
TRBV3-1	many	TRBJ2-5	CASSLRDFEETQYF
TRBV12-3/TRBV12-4	.	TRBJ2-1	CASSPRTSRGDEQFF
TRBV11-2	many	TRBJ2-3	CASSLVSGGLADTQYF
TRBV7-9	many	TRBJ1-1	CASRFKETEAFF
TRBV2	many	TRBJ2-7	CASRYRSEQYF
TRBV5-1	many	TRBJ2-7	CASSAEGAGEQYF
TRBV18	many	TRBJ2-7	CASSPQQGYEQYF
TRBV28	.	TRBJ2-1	CASSPLDRNWRNEQFF
TRBV24-1	many	TRBJ2-5	CATSDRGHSPREETQYF
TRBV20-1	many	TRBJ2-3	CSASGPSGWDTQYF
TRBV7-8	many	TRBJ1-5	CASSLELIQSNQPQHF
TRBV19	few	TRBJ1-5	CASSIRALHQPQHF
TRBV4-1	.	TRBJ1-2	CASSQDTVTYGYTF
TRBV4-2	many	TRBJ1-6	CASSQETGSNSPLHF
TRBV3-1	many	TRBJ1-2	CASSQDAAGTRSNTF
TRBV5-4	.	TRBJ2-5	CASSYTQTSGGETQYF
TRBV7-9	many	TRBJ1-2	CASSLERLGVYGYTF
TRBV27	many	TRBJ2-4	CASSLGTGKNIQYF
TRBV2	many	TRBJ2-2	CASSGQGAITGELFF
TRBV27	many	TRBJ2-7	CASSLSSRMVSSYEQYF
TRBV20-1	many	TRBJ2-3	CSAPGETDTQYF
TRBV27	many	TRBJ1-1	CASRTGSTEAFF
TRBV20-1	many	TRBJ2-3	CSARGGGATDTQYF
TRBV20-1	.	TRBJ2-7	CSASSYGTSEQYF
TRBV28	many	TRBJ2-4	CASSLTKDHIQYF
TRBV5-6	many	TRBJ1-1	CASSLWGFMNTEAFF
TRBV19	many	TRBJ2-1	CASTPGTSGRWHEQFF
TRBV9	many	TRBJ1-1	CASSVGSGSTEAFF
TRBV5-6	.	TRBJ1-1	CASSLIKGLAFF
TRBV2	many	TRBJ2-1	CASPRDRGVNEQFF
TRBV5-1	many	TRBJ1-5	CASSATGVNQPQHF
TRBV4-1	.	TRBJ1-6	CASSQDQQGNSPLHF
TRBV6-6	.	TRBJ1-3	CASSYGGARDTIYF
TRBV2	many	TRBJ2-5	CASRDEWRETQYF
TRBV7-9	many	TRBJ1-1	CASSLDGGTEAFF
TRBV9	many	TRBJ2-2	CASSVDGGRNTGELFF
TRBV7-8	.	TRBJ1-5	CASSLRATLGPTSGNQPQHF
TRBV28	many	TRBJ2-7	CASSPVFSYEQYF
TRBV27	many	TRBJ1-2	CASSLSLGRSGITGYTF
TRBV10-3	many	TRBJ2-1	CAISGDRGNEQFF
TRBV9	.	TRBJ1-2	CASSVGSDYGYTF
TRBV5-1	many	TRBJ2-7	CASSLALTSNEQYF
TRBV30	once	TRBJ2-1	CAWIGQGAYNEQFF
TRBV19	many	TRBJ1-1	CASSIWNRGTEAFF
TRBV28	.	TRBJ2-5	CATGNNRGRGETQYF
TRBV6-1	many	TRBJ2-7	CASTLYGRDYEQYF
TRBV18	many	TRBJ1-1	CASSPDSRNTEAFF
TRBV7-9	many	TRBJ2-7	CASRSDSYEQYF
TRBV7-9	many	TRBJ2-1	CASSPEGSSYNEQFF
TRBV20-1	many	TRBJ2-7	CSASLTGLDYEQYF
TRBV4-1	few	TRBJ1-5	CASSSVDRGSNQPQHF
TRBV24-1	many	TRBJ2-5	CATQSGTGSWETQYF
TRBV4-1	few	TRBJ2-3	CASSQDRGRSADTQYF